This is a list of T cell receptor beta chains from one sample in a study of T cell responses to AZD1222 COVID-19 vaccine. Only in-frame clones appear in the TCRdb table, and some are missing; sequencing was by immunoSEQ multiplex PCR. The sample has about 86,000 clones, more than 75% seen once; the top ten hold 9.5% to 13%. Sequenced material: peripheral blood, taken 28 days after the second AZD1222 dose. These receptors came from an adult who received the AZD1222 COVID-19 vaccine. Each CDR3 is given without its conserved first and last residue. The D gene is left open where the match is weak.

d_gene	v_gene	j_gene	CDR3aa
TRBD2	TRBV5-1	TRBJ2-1	ASSLQRGSSYNEQF
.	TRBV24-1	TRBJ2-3	ATSDLQGTDTQY
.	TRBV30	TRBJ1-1	AGEGPTEAF
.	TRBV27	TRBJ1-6	ASSLSEQGRSPLH
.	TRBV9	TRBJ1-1	ASSVEQVNTEAF
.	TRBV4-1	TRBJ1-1	ASRSGEGKNTEAF
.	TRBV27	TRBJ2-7	ASSFSPGNEQY
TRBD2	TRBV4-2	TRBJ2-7	ASSQAYPGGGEQY
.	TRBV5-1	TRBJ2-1	ASRGDQSYNEQF
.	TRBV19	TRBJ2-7	ASSSTGTVSYEQY
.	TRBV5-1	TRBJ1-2	ASSYQGTAYGYT
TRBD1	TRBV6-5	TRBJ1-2	ASSYSWTGYGYT
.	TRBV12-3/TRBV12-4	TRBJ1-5	ASSLTGFGPQH
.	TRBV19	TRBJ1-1	ASMGLEAF
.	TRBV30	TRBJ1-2	AWSPPRGRANYGYT
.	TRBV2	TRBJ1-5	ASSPVNSNQPQH
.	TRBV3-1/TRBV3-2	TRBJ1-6	ASSQDLHDNSPLH
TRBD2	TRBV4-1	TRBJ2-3	ASSQVGSSGGADTQY
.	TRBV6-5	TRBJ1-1	ASNYLRAEAF
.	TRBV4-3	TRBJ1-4	ASSHTGTNEKLF